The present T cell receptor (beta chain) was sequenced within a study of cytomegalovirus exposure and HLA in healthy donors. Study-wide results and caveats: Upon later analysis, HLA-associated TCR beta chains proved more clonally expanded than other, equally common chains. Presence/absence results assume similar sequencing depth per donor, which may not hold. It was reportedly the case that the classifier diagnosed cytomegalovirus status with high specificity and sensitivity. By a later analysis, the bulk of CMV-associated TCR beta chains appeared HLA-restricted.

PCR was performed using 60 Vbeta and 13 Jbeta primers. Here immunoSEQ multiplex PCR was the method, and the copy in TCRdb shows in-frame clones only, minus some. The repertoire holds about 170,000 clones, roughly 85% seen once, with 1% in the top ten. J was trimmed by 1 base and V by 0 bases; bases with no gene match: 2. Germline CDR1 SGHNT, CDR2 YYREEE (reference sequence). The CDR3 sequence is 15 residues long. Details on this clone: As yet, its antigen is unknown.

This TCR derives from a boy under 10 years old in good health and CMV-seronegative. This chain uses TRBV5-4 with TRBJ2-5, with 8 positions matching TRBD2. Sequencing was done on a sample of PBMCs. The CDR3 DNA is TGTGCCAGCAGCTTGGGGCTAGCGGGCCAAGAGACCCAGTACTTC. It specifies CASSLGLAGQETQYF.